This entry lists 28 T cell receptor beta chains sequenced from one sample in a study of T cells in Graves' hyperthyroidism and ophthalmopathy. From RNA transcripts, TCR beta CDR3 regions were amplified. Carried out on the TCR CDR3, a first-round RT-PCR used the HTBI primer set. TCRdb ran MiXCR on the multiplex PCR reads and lists one entry per CDR3 protein. The sample lists roughly 330,000 distinct CDR3 sequences, roughly 17% occurring once. Sequenced: blood. The receptors derive from a man under 40 with Graves' hyperthyroidism.

J is TRBJ2-7 and V is TRBV10-3; tentative D call: TRBD2 (5 bases). V was pared by 0 bases and J by 4 bases, with 13 bases between. The CDR3 has 15 amino acids. CDR1 and CDR2 from the germline V gene are ENHRY and SYGVKD. This CDR3 is CAISESTSGRYEQYF. CDR3 DNA: TGTGCCATCAGTGAGTCGACATCGGGGAGATACGAGCAGTACTTC.

In this sample, this clonotype turned up a few times. The rearrangement links TRBV24-1 to TRBJ2-1; D ambiguous. Per germline, CDR1 KGHDR and CDR2 SFDVKD. The ends were cut back, 3 bases at V and 6 bases at J, with 8 bases in the middle. The CDR3 spans 13 residues. The CDR3 nucleotides are TGTGCCACCAGTGATCCCGGAATCAATGAGCAGTTCTTC. Protein sequence: CATSDPGINEQFF.

This clonotype was detected ten times or more. The rearrangement links TRBV27 to TRBJ2-7; 10 nucleotides agree with TRBD1. The ends lost 4 bases at V and 7 bases at J; junction bases unmatched: 13. The germline gives CDR1 MNHEY, CDR2 SMNVEV (reference sequence). This CDR3 contains 16 residues. CDR3 sequence: CASSSLTGTGAWEQYF. The CDR3 DNA follows: TGTGCCAGCAGTTCCCTGACCGGGACAGGGGCGTGGGAGCAGTACTTC.

The chain recombines TRBV7-9 with TRBJ1-6; 7 nucleotides line up with TRBD1. Germline V gives CDR1 SEHNR, CDR2 FQNEAQ (reference sequence). J gave up 0 bases and V 5 bases, and 4 bases lay outside the gene matches. This CDR3 has 16 amino acids. CDR3 loop: CASSEQGSSYNSPLHF. For the CDR3, the DNA is TGTGCCAGCAGCGAACAGGGGAGCTCCTATAATTCACCCCTCCACTTT.

This clonotype occurred many times. The V call is TRBV5-4, the J call TRBJ2-1; D perhaps matches TRBD2 (6 bases). The CDR3 runs 16 residues. The V gene's germline CDR1 is SGHNT and CDR2 YYREEE (reference sequence). Trimming shortened V by 4 bases and J by 0 bases, and 14 bases separated the two germline ends. CDR3 residues: CASSTVAEGSYNEQFF. The CDR3 DNA follows: TGTGCCAGCAGCACGGTAGCGGAGGGCTCCTACAATGAGCAGTTCTTC.

This chain links TRBV4-1 with TRBJ1-1; D not certain. This CDR3 region has 13 residues. CDR1 is MGHRA, CDR2 YSYEKL, per germline. V lost 3 bases and J lost 3, with 8 bases in between. CDR3 sequence reads: CASSQELYTEAFF. Here the CDR3 DNA reads TGCGCCAGCAGCCAGGAGTTATACACTGAAGCTTTCTTT.

V and J are TRBV5-6 and TRBJ1-1, with D possibly TRBD1 on 5 matching bases. There are 14 residues in the CDR3. CDR1 and CDR2 from the germline V gene are SGHDT and YYEEEE. V lost 0 bases, J lost 3 bases, and 9 bases lay in between. CDR3 nucleotides: TGTGCCAGCAGCTTGGACACGGGGCACACTGAAGCTTTCTTT. Translating it yields CASSLDTGHTEAFF.

This clonotype appeared many times. The gene calls are TRBV28 and TRBJ2-5; 10 bases match TRBD2. V trimming: 6 bases; J trimming: 7 bases; junction bases outside the gene matches: 11. Germline V CDR1 and CDR2: MDHEN, SYDVKM. The CDR3 sequence is 15 residues long. Here the CDR3 reads CASSLAGDGPGTQYF. The CDR3 nucleotides are TGTGCCAGCAGCCTAGCGGGAGATGGTCCCGGGACCCAGTACTTC.

This clonotype was counted at least ten times. The CDR3 coding sequence is TGTGCCACCAGCAAAGGACTGTCCACAGATACGCAGTATTTT. This translates into CATSKGLSTDTQYF. This sequence joins TRBV15 and TRBJ2-3, with D maybe TRBD2 (5 bases). The CDR3 covers 14 residues. The germline V gene encodes CDR1 LNHNV and CDR2 YYDKDF (reference sequence). V was clipped by 4 bases and J by 2 bases, with 10 bases between them.

The chain combines TRBV29-1 with TRBJ2-1, with 7 bases lining up with TRBD2. V lost 6 bases to trimming and J lost 8 bases; unmatched junction nucleotides: 7. Germline V lookup: CDR1 SQVTM, CDR2 ANQGSEA. The CDR3 consists of 12 residues. The CDR3 reads CSVDGGSDEQFF. In DNA, the CDR3 is TGCAGCGTCGACGGCGGGAGTGATGAGCAGTTCTTC.

The chain carries TRBV29-1 and TRBJ1-1, with D maybe TRBD1 (6 bases). CDR3 length equals 14 residues. V was trimmed by 3 bases and J by 1 base, leaving 12 bases between them. From germline, CDR1 is SQVTM and CDR2 ANQGSEA. The CDR3 protein is CSVDGGPGNTEAFF. The CDR3 bases are TGCAGCGTTGATGGGGGGCCGGGGAACACTGAAGCTTTCTTT.

This clonotype occurred many times. The V call is TRBV5-1, the J call TRBJ2-2, with TRBD2 matching 9 bases. The V segment lost 4 bases and the J segment 5 bases; nucleotides outside the gene matches: 6. Germline V gene lookup returns CDR1 SGHRS and CDR2 YFSETQ. The CDR3 consists of 15 residues. CDR3: CASSPGLARTGELFF. CDR3 bases: TGCGCCAGCAGCCCTGGACTAGCGAGGACCGGGGAGCTGTTTTTT.

This clonotype was recorded many times. The rearrangement links TRBV6-2 or TRBV6-3 to TRBJ2-1; D gene unclear. Germline loops: CDR1 MNHEY, CDR2 SVGEGT. V dropped 7 bases and J dropped 7 bases, with 11 bases sitting between them. CDR3 size: 12 residues. The CDR3 DNA reads TGTGCCAGCAACTCCGAACGGAATGAGCAGTTCTTC. Its translation: CASNSERNEQFF.

This clonotype has more than one count but fewer than ten. This rearrangement joins TRBV11-2 to TRBJ2-3, with D tentatively TRBD1 (5 bases). The CDR3 has 16 amino acids. Germline-derived CDR1 and CDR2 are SGHAT and FQNNGV. V was trimmed by 8 bases and J by 2 bases, leaving 20 bases between them. The CDR3 DNA is TGTGCCAGCCAAGGGGTACTGAGGCCTCCCACAGATACGCAGTATTTT. Translated: CASQGVLRPPTDTQYF.

This clonotype has at least ten counts. The chain carries TRBV6-1 and TRBJ2-7, with a possible D match to TRBD2 (5 bases). The V end lost 5 bases, the J end lost 2 bases, and 13 bases lay between the germline ends. Looked up from germline, CDR1 is MNHNS and CDR2 is SASEGT. There are 14 residues in the CDR3. CDR3 protein: CASSRSGLPYEQYF. CDR3 DNA: TGTGCCAGCAGTAGAAGCGGCCTTCCCTACGAGCAGTACTTC.

The rearrangement joins TRBV27 to TRBJ2-5; 9 bases fit TRBD2. The V and J ends lost 8 bases and 1 base, in that order; junction bases with no gene match: 8. The CDR3 is made up of 15 amino acids. CDR1 and CDR2 (germline): MNHEY, SMNVEV (reference sequence). The CDR3 region is CASAASGNRQETQYF. CDR3 sequence (DNA): TGTGCCAGCGCGGCTAGCGGGAACCGCCAAGAGACCCAGTACTTC.

This clonotype showed up many times. This chain joins TRBV5-1 and TRBJ2-1, with a possible D match to TRBD2 (5 bases). The V gene's germline CDR1 is SGHRS and CDR2 YFSETQ. This CDR3 has 16 amino acids. Trimming left V 5 bases short and J 1 base short, with 16 bases between. The CDR3 DNA reads as TGCGCCAGCAGTCAGCAAATCGGGGTATCCTACAATGAGCAGTTCTTC. Its translation: CASSQQIGVSYNEQFF.

This clonotype was found many times. The J gene is TRBJ2-7, the V gene TRBV5-1; a weak D match, TRBD2 (6 bases). Germline CDR1 reads SGHRS; CDR2 reads YFSETQ. CDR3 length: 16 amino acids. V lost 0 bases, J lost 6 bases, and 19 bases lay in between. The CDR3 region is CASSLGGGTVGGEQYF. The CDR3 DNA reads TGCGCCAGCAGCTTGGGAGGCGGGACGGTCGGAGGCGAGCAGTACTTC.

In its sample, this clonotype was seen a few times. The CDR3 is CAINDPRNEKLFF. Written as DNA, the CDR3 is TGTGCCATCAATGACCCGAGGAATGAAAAACTGTTTTTT. This rearrangement joins TRBV10-3 to TRBJ1-4; D is undetermined. Per germline, CDR1 ENHRY and CDR2 SYGVKD. The V end lost 7 bases, the J end lost 5 bases, and 11 bases lay between the germline ends. The CDR3 totals 13 residues.

This clonotype was observed a few times. The chain employs TRBV7-8 and TRBJ1-1; possibly TRBD1 for D (6 bases). Germline CDR1 is SGHVS and CDR2 is FQNEAQ. The V gene lost 5 bases and the J gene lost 5 bases, with 12 bases spanning the gap. There are 13 residues in the CDR3. CDR3 sequence: CASSVQGRTEAFF. Here the CDR3 DNA reads TGTGCCAGCAGCGTACAGGGAAGGACTGAAGCTTTCTTT.

This clonotype came up a few times. Since a much larger clone is just one base distant, this may be a read error. V usage is TRBV5-5 and J usage is TRBJ2-1, with TRBD2 identical over 11 bases. Germline loops: CDR1 SGHKS, CDR2 YYEKEE (reference sequence). This CDR3 is built from 15 residues. The CDR3 DNA reads as TGTGCCAGCAGCGCCACTAGCGGGAGTGGCAATGGGCAGTTCTTC. Translated, it gives CASSATSGSGNGQFF.

The sample holds many counts of this clonotype. The chain uses TRBV2 and TRBJ2-5; 7 bases align to TRBD2. The CDR3 covers 15 residues. J gave up 5 bases and V 3 bases, and 9 bases lay outside the gene matches. Looked up from germline, CDR1 is SNHLY and CDR2 is FYNNEI. In DNA, the CDR3 is TGTGCCAGCAGTGACTTGGGGAGGGAGAGCGAGACCCAGTACTTC. As protein: CASSDLGRESETQYF.

The chain is built from TRBV29-1 and TRBJ2-1; 11 bases are shared with TRBD1. The germline V gene encodes CDR1 SQVTM and CDR2 ANQGSEA. The CDR3 is 10 residues long. Trimming cost V 7 bases and J 15 bases; bases outside gene matches: 5. CDR3 residues: CSADRGRWFF. The CDR3 bases are TGCAGCGCGGACAGGGGGCGGTGGTTCTTC.

This clonotype was detected ten times or more. J is TRBJ2-1 and V is TRBV7-2; D ambiguous. Trimming stripped 5 bases from V and 2 bases from J, with 10 bases between. The length of the CDR3 is 14 residues. Germline V CDR1 and CDR2: SGHTA, FQGNSA. CDR3 nucleotide sequence: TGTGCCAGCAGCAGATGGGCCCCCTACAATGAGCAGTTCTTC. This sequence encodes CASSRWAPYNEQFF.

This clonotype came up many times. The chain couples TRBV27 to TRBJ1-1, with D perhaps TRBD1 (6 bases). Per germline, CDR1 MNHEY and CDR2 SMNVEV (reference sequence). The length of the CDR3 is 14 residues. Trimming took 3 bases from V and 0 from J, leaving 8 bases between them. The CDR3 sequence: CASSFRGLNTEAFF. Written as DNA, the CDR3 is TGTGCCAGCAGTTTCAGGGGTCTGAACACTGAAGCTTTCTTT.

Written as DNA, the CDR3 is TGTGCCAGCAGCTTGTCCCTTGGCGGATTCACAGATACGCAGTATTTT. Protein: CASSLSLGGFTDTQYF. The gene calls are TRBV7-2 and TRBJ2-3; D remains unclear. The CDR3 totals 16 residues. Germline V gives CDR1 SGHTA, CDR2 FQGNSA. Trimming cost V 3 bases and J 2 bases, with 15 bases left between them.

This clonotype was seen ten or more times. The genes are TRBV13 and TRBJ2-3; D gene uncertain. There are 15 residues in the CDR3. Per germline, CDR1 PRHDT and CDR2 FYEKMQ (reference sequence). Trimming removed 2 bases from V and 5 bases from J, with 14 bases in between. The CDR3 region has the DNA TGTGCCAGCAGCTTATGGTCCCACGCTAAAGATACGCAGTATTTT. Translation gives CASSLWSHAKDTQYF.

This clonotype showed up just a few times. J is TRBJ2-1 and V is TRBV10-2, with 7 bases matching TRBD2. Germline V gene data show CDR1 as WSHSY and CDR2 as SAAADI. V lost 0 bases, J lost 0 bases, and 2 bases stayed unmatched. CDR3 length: 16 amino acids. CDR3 in DNA: TGCGCCAGCAGTGAGTCGGGGGGGAGCTCCTACAATGAGCAGTTCTTC. It encodes CASSESGGSSYNEQFF.